What follows are 8 T cell receptor beta chains derived from one specimen sequenced in a study of T cells in Graves' hyperthyroidism and ophthalmopathy. There were TCR beta CDR3 regions amplified from RNA transcripts. The primer set for the first-round RT-PCR of the TCR CDR3 was HTBI. TCRdb analysed the multiplex PCR reads with MiXCR anew, one entry per CDR3 protein. The sample shows approximately 620,000 distinct CDR3 sequences, roughly a sixth of them seen only once. Sequencing input: blood. Receptors were obtained from a woman between 40 and 50 years old with Graves' ophthalmopathy.

There are many counts of this clonotype. The chain is built from TRBV7-9 and TRBJ2-1; either TRBD1 or TRBD2 may supply D (5 bases each). The CDR3 runs to 16 residues. V lost 1 base, J lost 5 bases, and 15 bases lay in between. In germline, CDR1 is SEHNR, CDR2 FQNEAQ (reference sequence). The DNA for the CDR3 is TGTGCCAGCAGCTTAGTCGTAGGGGACCGAGACAATGAGCAGTTCTTC. This encodes CASSLVVGDRDNEQFF.

The chain joins TRBV7-6 to TRBJ2-7; 9 nucleotides line up with TRBD2. The germline gives CDR1 SGHVS, CDR2 FNYEAQ. This CDR3 is built from 16 residues. The junction had 10 bases not matched to a gene; V was cut back by 5 bases and J by 2 bases. In DNA, the CDR3 is TGTGCCAGCAGCCCCTCGACTAGCGGCCCAACCTACGAGCAGTACTTC. Residues: CASSPSTSGPTYEQYF.

Many counts were recorded for this clonotype. The rearrangement uses TRBV2 and TRBJ1-2; no firm D call. The CDR3 has 13 amino acids. Trimming stripped 3 bases from V and 8 bases from J, with 13 bases between. Per the germline V gene, CDR1 is SNHLY and CDR2 is FYNNEI. CDR3 amino acids: CASSDLGYDGYTF. CDR3 bases: TGTGCCAGCAGTGATTTAGGGTACGACGGCTACACCTTC. The whole variable domain, remainder taken from reference TRBV2 and TRBJ1-2, is EPEVTQTPSHQVTQMGQEVILRCVPISNHLYFYWYRQILGQKVEFLVSFYNNEISEKSEIFDDQFSVERPDGSNFTLKIRSTKLEDSAMYFCASSDLGYDGYTFGSGTRLTVV.

This clonotype was counted ten times or more. The chain combines TRBV28 with TRBJ2-5; D uncertain. Looked up from germline, CDR1 is MDHEN and CDR2 is SYDVKM. This CDR3 is built from 15 residues. Trimming left V 7 bases short and J 4 bases short, with 19 bases between. This CDR3 is CASTTLGNYPETQYF. CDR3 coding DNA: TGTGCCAGCACCACTCTTGGGAATTATCCAGAGACCCAGTACTTC.

V gene TRBV5-1 combines with J gene TRBJ1-1; 8 positions agree with TRBD1. Germline V gene sequence: CDR1 SGHRS, CDR2 YFSETQ. The J segment lost 10 bases and the V segment lost 2 bases, leaving 7 bases of the junction unmatched. The CDR3 is 13 amino acids. The CDR3 DNA is TGCGCCAGCAGCTTCTGGCAGGGGGCAACAGCTTTCTTT. As protein: CASSFWQGATAFF.

This clonotype was recorded many times. This rearrangement joins TRBV20-1 to TRBJ2-3; D unresolved. There are 13 residues in the CDR3. CDR1 and CDR2 from the germline V gene are DFQATT and SNEGSKA (reference sequence). In DNA form, the CDR3 reads TGCAGGGCCCTCGGTCTCGCCACAGATACGCAGTATTTT. This sequence encodes CRALGLATDTQYF.

The gene calls are TRBV2 and TRBJ1-1, with TRBD1 matching over 7 bases. The CDR3 runs 13 residues. V lost 6 bases and J lost 7; bases outside the gene matches: 8. CDR1 SNHLY and CDR2 FYNNEI come from the germline V gene. The CDR3 reads CASRRQGSGEAFF. CDR3 sequence (DNA): TGTGCCAGCAGGAGACAGGGCTCGGGTGAAGCTTTCTTT.

Ten or more counts support this clonotype. The genes are TRBV2 and TRBJ2-2; D is ambiguous. Germline CDR1 SNHLY, CDR2 FYNNEI. The CDR3 sequence is 15 residues long. V lost 7 bases to trimming and J lost 0 bases, with 12 bases between them. In DNA, the CDR3 is TGTGCCAGCACCGAAAGCAGCTCGAACACCGGGGAGCTGTTTTTT. Encoded protein: CASTESSSNTGELFF.